A single sample gave rise to the 28 T cell receptor beta chains below, sequenced in a study of blood T cell repertoires in COVID-19. The assay was immunoSEQ multiplex PCR, and TCRdb's table has in-frame clones only and misses some. The sample has roughly 220,000 clones, roughly 88% seen once. The sequenced material came from PBMCs or T cells enriched from blood (not recorded which). These receptors came from a woman between 45 and 60 years old with acute COVID-19.

The chain employs TRBV28 and TRBJ2-1; no reliable D call. V lost 3 bases and J 10 bases, leaving 7 bases between the germline ends. The CDR3 has 11 residues. From germline, CDR1 is MDHEN and CDR2 SYDVKM. The chain's CDR3 is CASSFRREQFF. CDR3 nucleotides: TGTGCCAGCAGTTTTCGCAGGGAGCAGTTCTTC.

This chain's CDR3 is CASSPRGGGVSRQNYGYTF. In DNA form, the CDR3 reads TGCGCCAGCAGTCCAAGAGGTGGGGGGGTGAGTCGGCAGAACTATGGCTACACCTTC. The J gene is TRBJ1-2, the V gene TRBV4-1, with D possibly being TRBD1 (5 bases). V was trimmed by 6 bases and J by 2 bases, leaving 28 bases between them. The CDR3 runs to 19 residues. Germline loops: CDR1 MGHRA, CDR2 YSYEKL.

The chain uses TRBV15 and TRBJ2-7, with a tentative D call TRBD1 (5 bases). The CDR3 loop spans 15 amino acids. The germline CDR1 and CDR2 sequences are LNHNV and YYDKDF (reference sequence). The V end lost 1 base, the J end lost 1 base, and 11 bases lay between the germline ends. The CDR3 DNA is TGTGCCACCAGCAGAGGAGGTTACAGGTCCTACGAGCAGTACTTC. This encodes CATSRGGYRSYEQYF.

The chain employs TRBV19 and TRBJ2-7, with 8 bases aligning to TRBD1. The V gene end was trimmed by 3 bases and the J gene end by 4 bases; junction bases not matched to a gene: 2. Germline loops: CDR1 LNHDA, CDR2 SQIVND (reference sequence). The CDR3 loop spans 13 amino acids. CDR3 loop: CASSMYRGYEQYF. In DNA, the CDR3 is TGTGCCAGTAGTATGTACAGGGGGTACGAGCAGTACTTC.

The chain joins TRBV28 to TRBJ1-5; D gene unclear. The CDR3 totals 15 residues. V was clipped by 11 bases and J by 6 bases, with 23 bases between them. CDR1 is MDHEN and CDR2 is SYDVKM in the germline V gene. The CDR3 DNA reads as TGTGCCGGGAGCTATACAAGGTCCTGGAGTCAGCCCCAGCATTTT. This encodes CAGSYTRSWSQPQHF.

The chain employs TRBV9 and TRBJ2-6, with D tentatively TRBD2 (6 bases). Trimming took off 0 bases at V and 0 bases at J, with 13 bases between the two ends. The CDR3 length is 18 residues. CDR1 is SGDLS, CDR2 YYNGEE, per germline. CDR3 in amino acids: CASSVEGDWSSGANVLTF. CDR3 DNA: TGTGCCAGCAGCGTAGAAGGGGACTGGAGCTCTGGGGCCAACGTCCTGACTTTC. Looking up the rest from reference TRBV9 and TRBJ2-6 gives the full variable domain: DSGVTQTPKHLITATGQRVTLRCSPRSGDLSVYWYQQSLDQGLQFLIQYYNGEERAKGNILERFSAQQFPDLHSELNLSSLELGDSALYFCASSVEGDWSSGANVLTFGAGSRLTVL.

The rearrangement joins TRBV19 to TRBJ2-7, with 8 nucleotides matching TRBD1. The germline V gene has CDR1 LNHDA and CDR2 SQIVND (reference sequence). CDR3 length: 15 amino acids. Trimming at V came to 1 base and at J to 0 bases, leaving 2 bases not matched to a gene. In nucleotides, the CDR3 is TGTGCCAGTAGTATAGTACAGGGGGGCTCCTACGAGCAGTACTTC. Translation gives CASSIVQGGSYEQYF.

This chain joins TRBV19 and TRBJ2-2; 8 bases agree with TRBD2. The ends lost 4 bases at V and 5 bases at J; junction bases unmatched: 6. CDR1 and CDR2 (germline): LNHDA, SQIVND (reference sequence). The CDR3 has 15 residues. The CDR3 region is CASSTAGGFTGELFF. The CDR3 coding sequence is TGTGCCAGTAGTACCGCGGGGGGCTTTACCGGGGAGCTGTTTTTT.

The chain couples TRBV6-2 or TRBV6-3 to TRBJ2-1; 12 bases agree with TRBD2. Germline V gene lookup returns CDR1 MNHEY and CDR2 SVGEGT. The junction had 8 bases not matched to a gene; V was cut back by 5 bases and J by 12 bases. The CDR3 loop spans 14 amino acids. DNA for the CDR3: TGTGCCAGCAGTCGGCTAGCGGGGGGGGAAGGGCAGTTCTTC. Protein product: CASSRLAGGEGQFF.

CDR3 bases: TGTGCCAGCAGTTTATTAACAGGGGGGGCCGGGAAGCAGTACTTC. It specifies CASSLLTGGAGKQYF. The V gene is TRBV28, the J gene TRBJ2-7; D perhaps matches TRBD1 (8 bases). Germline loops: CDR1 MDHEN, CDR2 SYDVKM. The CDR3 is made up of 15 amino acids. V was clipped by 1 base and J by 8 bases, with 18 bases between them.

In its sample, this clone was seen once. V usage is TRBV7-9 and J usage is TRBJ1-1; D is possibly TRBD1 (6 bases). The CDR3 covers 17 residues. CDR1 is SEHNR, CDR2 FQNEAQ, per germline (reference sequence). V lost 5 bases to trimming and J lost 3 bases, with 22 bases between them. DNA for the CDR3: TGTGCCAGCAGCCCAGGGGTCTGGACAGACAGAGACACTGAAGCTTTCTTT. This gives the protein CASSPGVWTDRDTEAFF.

This sequence joins TRBV7-8 and TRBJ1-2; a possible D gene is TRBD1 (5 bases). The V end lost 3 bases, the J end lost 2 bases, and 7 bases lay between the germline ends. This CDR3 is built from 13 residues. Germline lookup yields CDR1 SGHVS and CDR2 FQNEAQ. CDR3: CASSLAGNYGYTF. In DNA form, the CDR3 reads TGTGCCAGCAGCTTGGCAGGGAACTATGGCTACACCTTC.

CDR3 sequence reads: CASSPQGFSEKLFF. CDR3 DNA sequence: TGTGCCAGCAGCCCCCAGGGCTTCTCAGAAAAACTGTTTTTT. The chain couples TRBV5-5 to TRBJ1-4; possible D gene TRBD1, 5 bases. Germline CDR1 SGHKS, CDR2 YYEKEE (reference sequence). The V end was cut by 4 bases, the J end by 8 bases, with 15 bases between. The CDR3 length is 14 residues. Full variable domain (rest looked up from reference TRBV5-5 and TRBJ1-4): DAGVTQSPTHLIKTRGQQVTLRCSPISGHKSVSWYQQVLGQGPQFIFQYYEKEERGRGNFPDRFSARQFPNYSSELNVNALLLGDSALYLCASSPQGFSEKLFFGSGTQLSVL.

This clone appeared a few times. The genes are TRBV6-1 and TRBJ1-1; a weak D match, TRBD1 (5 bases). The length of the CDR3 is 14 residues. Deletions cut 2 bases from V and 4 bases from J, with 11 bases between. The V gene's germline CDR1 is MNHNS and CDR2 SASEGT. The DNA for the CDR3 is TGTGCCAGCAGTGAAACAGGTCAGGGCACTGAAGCTTTCTTT. It encodes CASSETGQGTEAFF.

This clone came up once. The CDR3 loop is CASSSGQLEAFF. DNA of the CDR3: TGTGCCAGCAGTTCTGGACAGTTAGAAGCTTTCTTT. This chain joins TRBV6-6 and TRBJ1-1; a possible D gene is TRBD1 (6 bases). V was trimmed by 4 bases and J by 8 bases, leaving 11 bases between them. The CDR3 contains 12 residues. CDR1 MNHNY and CDR2 SVGAGI come from the germline V gene (reference sequence).

This chain uses TRBV27 with TRBJ1-5, with 9 nucleotides matching TRBD1. Germline trimming cut 5 bases from V and 2 bases from J; bases unmatched to any gene: 10. Germline V gives CDR1 MNHEY, CDR2 SMNVEV (reference sequence). The CDR3 has 17 residues. The CDR3 DNA reads as TGTGCCAGCAGTACCCGACAGGGGGTAGTTGGCAATCAGCCCCAGCATTTT. This gives the protein CASSTRQGVVGNQPQHF.

The chain is built from TRBV9 and TRBJ2-1, with 7 bases identical to TRBD1. The CDR3 extends over 16 amino acids. Germline CDR1 SGDLS, CDR2 YYNGEE. After removal of 4 bases from V and 4 bases from J, the junction contained 11 bases not matched to a gene. The CDR3 DNA reads TGTGCCAGCAGCCCACCAACAGGGGCGTCGTACAATGAGCAGTTCTTC. Amino acid sequence: CASSPPTGASYNEQFF.

The rearrangement joins TRBV11-3 to TRBJ2-1, with TRBD2 matching 10 bases. The CDR3 spans 15 residues. Germline values: CDR1 SGHNT, CDR2 YENEEA. Losses at the gene ends were 0 bases for V and 8 bases for J; bases not matched to a gene: 4. CDR3 bases: TGTGCCAGCAGCTTAGATAGCGGGAGGCCCCATGAGCAGTTCTTC. Translating gives CASSLDSGRPHEQFF.

V gene TRBV3-1 (or the pseudogene TRBV3-2) combines with J gene TRBJ2-3; D is perhaps TRBD2 (6 bases). The germline V and J ends were trimmed by 4 bases and 0 bases, with 14 bases remaining between them. Per the germline V gene, CDR1 is LGHDT and CDR2 is YNNKEL (reference sequence). The CDR3 runs 16 residues. The DNA of the CDR3 is TGTGCCAGCAGCCTCAGAGGCGGGGCTAGCACAGATACGCAGTATTTT. It yields the protein CASSLRGGASTDTQYF.

The V call is TRBV14, the J call TRBJ2-7; 7 bases agree with TRBD2. The CDR3 runs 16 residues. Germline assignment: CDR1 SGHDN and CDR2 FVKESK. Trimming cost V 0 bases and J 2 bases; bases outside gene matches: 7. The chain's CDR3 is CASSQDRRERAYEQYF. The CDR3 DNA reads as TGTGCCAGCAGCCAAGATCGGCGGGAGCGGGCCTACGAGCAGTACTTC.

The chain joins TRBV7-9 to TRBJ1-4; 10 positions agree with TRBD1. Germline V gene lookup returns CDR1 SEHNR and CDR2 FQNEAQ (reference sequence). The V gene end was trimmed by 4 bases and the J gene end by 6 bases; junction bases not matched to a gene: 5. The CDR3 has 15 amino acids. The CDR3 loop is CASSSDRGPYEKLFF. CDR3 DNA: TGTGCCAGCAGCTCCGACAGGGGGCCATATGAAAAACTGTTTTTT.

The chain links TRBV24-1 to TRBJ1-2, with D hard to call. V was clipped by 4 bases and J by 4 bases, with 6 bases between them. Per the germline V gene, CDR1 is KGHDR and CDR2 is SFDVKD. This CDR3 contains 12 residues. DNA for the CDR3: TGTGCCACCAGTGACAGTTTCTATGGCTACACCTTC. It is translated as CATSDSFYGYTF.

A remark on this clone: The same CDR3 is also encoded by other DNA sequences in this sample. This chain connects TRBV5-1 to TRBJ1-2, with 8 bases aligning to TRBD1. The CDR3 is made up of 13 amino acids. V gave up 2 bases and J gave up 4 bases; unmatched junction bases: 1. The germline CDR1 and CDR2 sequences are SGHRS and YFSETQ. In DNA, the CDR3 is TGCGCCAGCAGCTTACAGGGGGGCTATGGCTACACCTTC. This sequence encodes CASSLQGGYGYTF.

This chain links TRBV10-3 with TRBJ2-3, with 13 bases lining up with TRBD2. Germline assignment: CDR1 ENHRY and CDR2 SYGVKD. This CDR3 is 16 amino acids long. The junction had 10 bases not matched to a gene; V was cut back by 10 bases and J by 3 bases. The CDR3 here is CATRNPGLAGTDTQYF. Written as DNA, the CDR3 is TGTGCCACCCGAAATCCGGGACTAGCGGGAACAGATACGCAGTATTTT.

V and J are TRBV5-1 and TRBJ2-7; 7 nucleotides line up with TRBD1. The CDR3 sequence is 16 residues long. The germline V gene has CDR1 SGHRS and CDR2 YFSETQ. The V segment lost 0 bases and the J segment 3 bases; nucleotides outside the gene matches: 9. CDR3 protein: CASSLVFGTALYEQYF. The CDR3 nucleotides read TGCGCCAGCAGCTTGGTGTTTGGGACAGCCCTCTACGAGCAGTACTTC.

J is TRBJ2-7 and V is TRBV3-1 (or the pseudogene TRBV3-2); 9 nucleotides agree with TRBD1. Germline-derived CDR1 and CDR2 are LGHDT and YNNKEL (reference sequence). V lost 2 bases and J lost 1; bases outside the gene matches: 9. The CDR3 sequence is 17 residues long. CDR3 DNA: TGTGCCAGCAGCCAATTTAGAACCGGGACAGGGTCCTACGAGCAGTACTTC. Translation: CASSQFRTGTGSYEQYF.

The chain has TRBV7-6 and TRBJ2-1, with 13 positions matching TRBD2. Germline loops: CDR1 SGHVS, CDR2 FNYEAQ. J gave up 10 bases and V 4 bases, and 16 bases lay outside the gene matches. This CDR3 has 18 amino acids. The CDR3 DNA sequence: TGTGCCAGCAGCTCCCAACTAGCGGGAGGGGGTGGCGCGGGGGAGCAGTTCTTC. The encoded protein is CASSSQLAGGGGAGEQFF.

This rearrangement joins TRBV4-3 to TRBJ2-1, with 8 bases fitting TRBD1. V shed 2 bases and J 10 bases; nucleotides not matched to a gene: 4. This CDR3 comprises 13 residues. From germline, CDR1 is LGHNA and CDR2 YSLEER. The CDR3 sequence is CASSQWTGQEQFF. The DNA of the CDR3 is TGCGCCAGCAGCCAATGGACAGGGCAGGAGCAGTTCTTC.